This is a list of T cell receptor beta chains from one sample in a study of human T cells and chemical hapten exposure. Each CDR3 protein is one row after TCRdb ran MiXCR on the RACE reads. Of around 340,000 distinct CDR3 sequences listed, around 7% are singletons. The sequencing here drew on whole blood, taken in connection with sensitization to the hapten diphenylcyclopropenone (DPC). The receptors come from a woman younger than 35 with alopecia areata. Some clones in this sample may be carry-over from other donors' samples. Each CDR3 is given with its conserved first and last residue. The D gene is left open where the match is weak. Clone size is shown for a subset of rows, as once, few, many or a class of expanded clone.

v_gene	d_gene	abundance	len	j_gene	CDR3aa	CDR3nt
TRBV15	TRBD2	NA	15	TRBJ2-3	CATSRGTISTDTQYF	TGTGCCACCAGCAGGGGGACTATAAGCACAGATACGCAGTATTTT
TRBV12-3/TRBV12-4	TRBD1	many	14	TRBJ2-7	CASNPTGEGYEQYF	TGTGCCAGCAATCCTACAGGGGAAGGATACGAGCAGTACTTC
TRBV28	TRBD2	many	15	TRBJ2-7	CASSFWTSGGYEQYF	TGTGCCAGCAGTTTCTGGACTAGCGGGGGATACGAGCAGTACTTC
TRBV20-1	NA	few	13	TRBJ1-2	CSAQTQPNYGYTF	TGCAGTGCTCAGACGCAGCCTAACTATGGCTACACCTTC
TRBV4-3	TRBD2	few	16	TRBJ2-3	CASSQDQGLARDTQYF	TGCGCCAGCAGCCAAGATCAGGGACTAGCGAGAGATACGCAGTATTTT
TRBV28	NA	NA	15	TRBJ1-2	CASSLPLGGSSGYTF	TGTGCCAGCAGTTTACCCCTGGGCGGATCTAGTGGCTACACCTTC
TRBV7-6	TRBD1	many	12	TRBJ1-1	CASSLGQGEAFF	TGTGCCAGCAGCTTAGGACAGGGTGAAGCTTTCTTT
TRBV7-8	NA	few	18	TRBJ1-5	CASSLSHGRLYSNQPQHF	TGTGCCAGCAGCTTAAGCCACGGAAGATTGTATAGCAATCAGCCCCAGCATTTT
TRBV3-1	NA	few	13	TRBJ2-3	CASSQVVADTQYF	TGTGCCAGCAGCCAAGTGGTGGCAGATACGCAGTATTTT
TRBV5-6	TRBD1	many	14	TRBJ2-3	CASRGTGPFDTQYF	TGTGCCAGCCGGGGGACAGGTCCTTTTGATACGCAGTATTTT
TRBV27	TRBD2	NA	18	TRBJ2-7	CASSSSLASGVRLYEQYF	TGTGCCAGCAGTTCCTCTCTCGCTAGCGGGGTGCGTCTATACGAGCAGTACTTC
TRBV28	TRBD1	NA	14	TRBJ1-5	CASTGQGANQPQHF	TGTGCCAGCACCGGACAGGGGGCAAATCAGCCCCAGCATTTT
TRBV4-3	NA	many	15	TRBJ2-7	CASSQGRQSSYEQYF	TGCGCCAGCAGCCAGGGACGCCAGAGCTCCTACGAGCAGTACTTC
TRBV5-1	NA	many	15	TRBJ2-6	CASGSGVSGANVLTF	TGCGCCAGCGGCTCGGGCGTCTCTGGGGCCAACGTCCTGACTTTC
TRBV6-5	NA	NA	12	TRBJ1-4	CASGGTNEKLFF	TGTGCCAGTGGGGGGACTAATGAAAAACTGTTTTTT
TRBV12-3/TRBV12-4	NA	many	16	TRBJ1-5	CASSQGLPGNNQPQHF	TGTGCCAGCAGTCAGGGACTTCCAGGAAACAATCAGCCCCAGCATTTT
TRBV27	NA	NA	14	TRBJ2-5	CASSLEQQGQTQYF	TGTGCCAGCAGTTTAGAGCAGCAGGGCCAGACCCAGTACTTC
TRBV10-3	NA	NA	12	TRBJ1-1	CAISDQTSEAFF	TGTGCCATCAGTGACCAGACATCTGAAGCTTTCTTT
TRBV7-2	NA	few	14	TRBJ1-2	CASSLEGPRYGYTF	TGTGCCAGCAGCTTAGAGGGCCCCCGGTATGGCTACACCTTC
TRBV27	NA	NA	17	TRBJ1-1	CASSSLWVRGMNTEAFF	TGTGCCAGCAGTTCCCTTTGGGTTAGGGGCATGAACACTGAAGCTTTCTTT
TRBV12-3/TRBV12-4	NA	many	15	TRBJ2-3	CASSFPPGSTDTQYF	TGTGCCAGCAGTTTCCCTCCTGGCAGCACAGATACGCAGTATTTT
TRBV7-9	NA	few	14	TRBJ2-7	CASSLVSPSYEQYF	TGTGCCAGCAGCTTAGTCAGCCCATCCTACGAGCAGTACTTC
TRBV6-5	TRBD2	NA	15	TRBJ2-1	CASSYSRQGGDEQFF	TGTGCCAGCAGTTACTCTCGGCAGGGAGGGGATGAGCAGTTCTTC
TRBV27	TRBD1	few	14	TRBJ1-4	CASSRSTGDEKLFF	TGTGCCAGCAGTCGATCGACAGGGGACGAAAAACTGTTTTTT
TRBV5-5	NA	many	13	TRBJ1-1	CAMSMDWGTEAFF	TGTGCTATGTCGATGGACTGGGGCACTGAAGCTTTCTTT
TRBV6-5	TRBD1	few	15	TRBJ2-2	CASSSGTGETGELFF	TGTGCCAGCAGTTCCGGGACAGGGGAAACCGGGGAGCTGTTTTTT
TRBV28	TRBD1	many	12	TRBJ2-7	CASSSTGGFSYF	TGTGCCAGCAGTTCAACAGGGGGATTTTCGTACTTC
TRBV27	NA	many	17	TRBJ1-6	CASSTTGKSSYNSPLHF	TGTGCCAGCAGTACTACAGGCAAGAGCTCCTATAATTCACCCCTCCACTTT
TRBV7-9	NA	few	15	TRBJ2-5	CASSLSLGRQETQYF	TGTGCCAGCAGCCTCAGCCTAGGACGGCAAGAGACCCAGTACTTC
TRBV6-5	TRBD1	few	16	TRBJ2-2	CASSYLGTGNTGELFF	TGTGCCAGCAGTTACTTAGGGACAGGGAATACCGGGGAGCTGTTTTTT